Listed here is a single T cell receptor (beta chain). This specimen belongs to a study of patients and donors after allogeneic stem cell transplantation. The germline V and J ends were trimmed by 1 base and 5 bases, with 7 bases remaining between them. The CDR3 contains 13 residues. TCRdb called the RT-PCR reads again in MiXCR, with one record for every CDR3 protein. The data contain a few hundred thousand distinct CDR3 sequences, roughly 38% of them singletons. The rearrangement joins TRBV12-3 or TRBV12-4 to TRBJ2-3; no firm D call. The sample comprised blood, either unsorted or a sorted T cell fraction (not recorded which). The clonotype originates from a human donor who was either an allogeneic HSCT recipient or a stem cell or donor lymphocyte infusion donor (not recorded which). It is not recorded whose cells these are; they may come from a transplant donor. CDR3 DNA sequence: TGTGCCAGCAGTTTAGAGAGGTTAGATACGCAGTATTTT. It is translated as CASSLERLDTQYF.